This TCR beta chain was identified in a study of CD4 T cells in relation to SARS-CoV-2 and coronaviruses. Study information: PBMCs were cultured with antigen for around nine days before TCR beta sequencing. Study observations and caveats: Monoreactive clones expanded significantly more to SARS-CoV-2 than crossreactive clones did. No donor gave both pre-pandemic and post-infection samples.

Produced via immunoSEQ multiplex PCR; TCRdb's table is partial and in-frame only. The sample contains around 24,000 clones, under 80% of which appear only once. The CDR3 runs 14 residues. With 4 bases removed from V and 4 bases from J, the gap between germline ends came to 13 bases. The germline V gene encodes CDR1 SNHLY and CDR2 FYNNEI. CD4+ T cells from unexposed donors were obtained before the COVID-19 pandemic (2011-2018). After around nine days of culture, CD4+ T cells were isolated. On days 3 and 7, cultures got half fresh IL-2 medium. With regard to this clone: Its specificity is not known.

The source material was CD4+ T cells from PBMCs, cultured in vitro. The TCR sequence derives from a human donor in good health. The chain links TRBV2 to TRBJ2-5; D ambiguous. CDR3 DNA: TGTGCCAGCAGTGTAATGGGGAAGGTAGAGACCCAGTACTTC. As protein: CASSVMGKVETQYF.